Reported below is one T cell receptor beta chain. The antigen it binds to is not known. Qualities for individual bases were not recorded, and no much larger clone is one base off. This sample is drawn from a study of cytomegalovirus exposure and HLA in healthy donors listed by TCRdb under 2017. In the study overall: In an earlier analysis of some 610 of the donors, 250 to 350 Gb of sequence data and 117 million unique TCR beta sequences from roughly 190 million T cells were reported. The number of typed donors differed by locus: roughly 629-640 for A, B, C, DRB1 and DQB1; approximately 520 for DQA1; 606 for DPA1; and about 450 for DPB1. To study patterns of TCR occurrence, a later analysis re-analyzed previously published TCR beta repertoires from 550 to 800 donors and added high-resolution HLA genotyping. Of the 300 to 450 genotyped donors, approximately 83% fell in the genetic ancestry cluster associated with self-reported Caucasian donors. Because of strong linkage in the cohort, five DR-DQ haplotypes were treated as single units for association and clustering. An earlier analysis of several hundred of the donors applied high-throughput TCR beta sequencing to assess whether each TCR beta V gene segment acted as functional or pseudogenic. Using immunosequencing, the study profiled T cell repertoires from 640 or so subjects and related those repertoires to cytomegalovirus serostatus. HLA typing included class I and class II loci at four-digit resolution. The study aimed to test whether signatures of past pathogen exposure could be identified by cataloging public T cell receptors. Every discovery cohort repertoire had been produced on one sequencing platform. Donor age, sex, ethnicity and CMV serostatus were compiled alongside the repertoire data. Among 350 to 400 genotyped donors of the cohort, an average of approximately 230,000 unique TCR beta nucleotide sequences were sequenced per donor, roughly 18% of them non-productive. An early release covering some 640 HLA-typed donors comprised around 300 gigabases of sequencing data and approximately 80 million unique TCR sequences. Rather than drawing on any new phenotypic data, the later analysis identified candidate immune exposures from TCR beta sequences and the way those sequences occurred across donors. A later genetic analysis used genome-wide SNP genotypes for about three fifths of the roughly 700 donors, treating that subset as a discovery cohort. In addition to the first cohort of about 650 subjects, a separate validation cohort of under 150 different subjects was used. High-throughput TCR immunosequencing, statistical association of individual TCRs with disease status, and machine learning were combined to predict cytomegalovirus infection status.

General findings and caveats noted by the study authors: When HLA alleles, especially DR and DQ, strongly co-occurred, attributing TCR associations to individual alleles was difficult. While some public TCRs were present in many individuals, most TCR sequences turned up only very rarely across donors. Some IMGT-functional V segments, including TRBV6-2 and TRBV6-3, could not be told apart with the 87-base-pair reads, so those segments were excluded. According to a later genetic analysis, donors in an Asian-associated ancestry cluster had fewer N-insertions in productive TCRs than the approximately 650-donor mean. Correlated functional status among segregating V segments might be attributable to linkage disequilibrium, but an unknown experimental factor could not be ruled out. The classifier was reported to diagnose cytomegalovirus status with high specificity and sensitivity in both the original cohort and the validation cohort. A cluster of highly shared sequence variants was judged likely to represent a technical artifact of the sequencing pipeline. It was suggested by the authors that the approach could potentially be generalized to other disease states and immunological phenotypes. Specific HLA alleles were associated with 15,000 to 20,000 TCR beta sequences at a false discovery rate of 0.05 in a later analysis. In vitro tests confirmed that a few of the cytomegalovirus-associated TCR beta chains recognize cytomegalovirus antigens. A later analysis reported that several top co-occurrence clusters appeared linked to parvovirus B19, influenza, CMV and Epstein-Barr virus. V-gene and J-gene trimming of TCR beta chains was associated with a missense DCLRE1C variant in a later genetic analysis, and the association was replicated in an independent cohort. Sequencing depth was assumed to be roughly uniform across donors in the presence/absence analyses, though that assumption may not hold. In a later analysis, HLA-associated TCR beta chains were found to be more clonally expanded and to have lower generation probabilities than equally common non-associated chains. Because counts were too low, around 17 rarely observed V segments, including chromosome 9 orphons, were left out of the earlier analysis of approximately 500 of the donors. This cohort had only TCR beta chains sequenced, and the lack of alpha or paired-chain data limited which features could be detected. A further reported finding was that TCR beta sequences accurately predicted the HLA-A and HLA-B alleles for most subjects in the first cohort. Broadly in line with IMGT annotations, most TCR beta V segments showed up in productive rearrangements about 90% or about 30% of the time in an earlier analysis of several hundred of the donors. The study listed 164 TCR beta chains as associated with cytomegalovirus. In a later analysis, TCR association rates were found to vary across HLA loci, with the most associated TCRs seen for DRB1 alleles and the fewest for HLA-C alleles. Most CMV-associated TCR beta chains appeared to be HLA-restricted in a later analysis, and the HLA associations seemed to be driven largely by CMV exposure. The only immune exposure information available for the cohort was CMV serostatus. Because HLA typing was missing for some donors at each locus, association tests included only the typed subset.

V is cut back by 6 bases and J by 4 bases, with 5 bases in the junction unmatched. The CDR3, from cysteine to phenylalanine, totals 14 residues. Only the CDR3 DNA stays, 42 bases, in frame from base 1. Reading the germline V gene (reference sequence) gives CDR1 LNHDA and CDR2 SQIVND. In total, just over 650 healthy bone marrow donors made up the cohort. All cohort members were sampled while nominally healthy, although unrecorded immune exposures were likely present. The donor tested CMV seronegative, placing the donor among the roughly 350 seronegative members of the cohort. A peripheral blood sample was collected from each donor, and TCR beta sequencing was performed on peripheral blood mononuclear cells. The Qiagen DNeasy Blood Extraction Kit was used to extract genomic DNA from the blood cell samples. Libraries were prepared through the immunoSEQ multiplex PCR assay. For the multiplex PCR, a mixture combining 60 forward primers for TCR Vbeta segments and 13 reverse primers for TCR Jbeta segments was used. The CDR3 region of rearranged TCR beta genes was amplified from genomic DNA with a multiplex PCR assay. On the Illumina HiSeq System, the amplified TCR beta libraries were sequenced as 87-base-pair reads. Per the source publication's procedure: In a later analysis, tens of millions of unique TCR beta chains were counted across the approximately 620 repertoires, and roughly 11 million of these chains were shared by at least two donors. Raw reads were error-corrected and collapsed into unique sequences by a nearest-neighbor algorithm in which closely related sequences were merged to remove PCR and sequencing errors. Alignment of CDR3 sequences to IMGT reference sequences was used to assign V, D and J gene segments. For a sequence to be retained, at least a six-nucleotide match to both a V gene segment and a J gene segment was required. Rearrangements were classified as productive when the CDR3 lacked stop codons and remained in frame with V and J, and all other rearrangements were classified as non-productive. CDR3 was defined according to IMGT convention as the region running from the second conserved V-encoded cysteine to the conserved J-encoded phenylalanine. In an earlier analysis of around 640 of the donors, sequences lacking an unambiguous match to a single V gene segment were excluded. In an earlier analysis of 450 to 700 of the donors, V segments were called functional above 56.7% productive rearrangements and were called segregating when the between-donor standard deviation exceeded 5%. A statistical classification framework was developed to diagnose cytomegalovirus status using the catalog of TCR beta chain sequences. In a later analysis, V and J genes were assigned by comparing TCR nucleotide sequences against IMGT/GENE-DB human TR gene sequences. In a later analysis, CDR3 sequences and most-parsimonious VDJ recombination scenarios were assigned using the TCRdist pipeline. In a later analysis, every TCR beta chain was defined by the combination of its CDR3 amino acid sequence and its V-gene family, and reads without a unique V-gene family were dropped. A later analysis removed 550 to 650 highly shared, low-generation-probability nucleotide sequences to deal with suspected cross-contamination and a sequencing artifact. In a later analysis, a clonal expansion index for each public chain was calculated from normalized within-repertoire ranks of inferred template counts. A later analysis computed generation probabilities with a VDJ recombination model fitted to out-of-frame rearrangements, and checked the results against IGoR. Hypergeometric tests were used in a later analysis to score TCR-TCR, TCR-HLA and TCR-CMV co-occurrence, with a repertoire-size bias correction applied to the TCR pairs. In a later analysis, false discovery rates were estimated by permuting HLA or CMV assignments 20 times. In a later analysis, co-occurring TCRs were grouped using DBSCAN, with TCRdist sequence similarity added in when clustering inside HLA-allele-positive subsets. Repertoires with fewer than 30,000 or more than 120,000 public chains were left out of co-occurrence clustering, as were five repertoires with anomalous nucleotide sharing. TCRdb re-hosts the immuneACCESS table, in-frame sequences only. Its copies lack some clones; in the studies checked, an unresolved V gene accounts for under half of them, and the cause for the rest is not known. The DNA gave D and trimming, while V, J and clone size come from that table. For this sample the table gives approximately 120,000 clones, of which about 84% were detected only once. Approximately 3.8% of the sample is in the top ten clones.

This sequence originates from a man in his forties in good health and CMV-seronegative. The material sequenced was PBMCs. This chain joins TRBV19 to TRBJ1-3; 8 central bases correspond to TRBD1. The CDR3 region reads CASRLQGGGNTIYF. In nucleotides, the sequence is TGTGCCAGTAGATTACAGGGGGGCGGAAACACCATATATTTT.